These 11 T cell receptor beta chains share one sample of origin, sequenced in a study of cytotoxic CD8 clonotypes in ibrutinib-treated CLL. Clones were sequenced by immunoSEQ multiplex PCR, and TCRdb holds only the in-frame ones, with some missing. The top ten clones hold approximately 11% of a sample with about 140,000 clones, approximately 89% of them seen once. Material: PBMCs, obtained after 12 months of ibrutinib treatment. These receptors all come from a human donor with chronic lymphocytic leukemia.

The V and J genes are TRBV28 and TRBJ2-3; maybe TRBD1 (6 bases). The CDR3 is 23 residues long. Germline CDR1 reads MDHEN; CDR2 reads SYDVKM. V shed 2 bases and J shed 0 bases, with 33 bases lying between them. This CDR3 is CASSLGKWLEQGSPLTSTDTQYF. The DNA of the CDR3 is TGTGCCAGCAGTTTAGGCAAGTGGCTGGAACAGGGCTCACCCCTAACTAGCACAGATACGCAGTATTTT.

This rearrangement joins TRBV5-4 to TRBJ1-2; no clear D. Germline-derived CDR1 and CDR2 are SGHNT and YYREEE (reference sequence). The CDR3 consists of 12 residues. V was cut by 0 bases and J by 4 bases, with 4 bases left in between. The CDR3 loop reads CASSLAGYGYTF. CDR3 bases: TGTGCCAGCAGCTTGGCGGGCTATGGCTACACCTTC.

The chain employs TRBV19 and TRBJ1-3; possibly TRBD1 for D (6 bases). V lost 4 bases, J lost 4 bases, and 17 bases lay in between. The CDR3 runs to 16 residues. Germline V gene data show CDR1 as LNHDA and CDR2 as SQIVND (reference sequence). The CDR3 nucleotides read TGTGCCAGTAGTACTGGCAGGACAGTCAGGGGAAACACCATATATTTT. Its protein is CASSTGRTVRGNTIYF.

The chain has TRBV7-2 and TRBJ1-5; weak D call: TRBD1 (5 bases). This CDR3 comprises 16 residues. The V end lost 5 bases, the J end lost 3 bases, and 17 bases lay between the germline ends. Germline CDR1 is SGHTA and CDR2 is FQGNSA. The CDR3 here is CASSHAYDRFNQPQHF. CDR3 coding DNA: TGTGCCAGCAGCCATGCCTACGACAGATTCAATCAGCCCCAGCATTTT.

This clone was detected only once. V is TRBV11-3 and J is TRBJ1-4; 7 nucleotides line up with TRBD1. With 2 bases clipped from V and 8 bases from J, the junction kept 8 bases outside the gene matches. Germline lookup yields CDR1 SGHNT and CDR2 YENEEA. The CDR3 is 15 amino acids. In nucleotides, the CDR3 is TGTGCCAGCAGCTTACCAACAGGGGATGGGGAAAAACTGTTTTTT. This translates into CASSLPTGDGEKLFF.

This clone was counted a single time. V gene TRBV5-6 combines with J gene TRBJ2-7; 7 positions agree with TRBD1. This CDR3 is 11 amino acids long. Germline-derived CDR1 and CDR2 are SGHDT and YYEEEE. J gave up 13 bases and V 4 bases, and 8 bases lay outside the gene matches. CDR3 loop: CASSQGQELYF. CDR3 in DNA: TGTGCCAGCAGCCAAGGACAGGAGCTCTACTTC.

For the CDR3, the DNA is TGTGCCAGCAGCTCCCGCCGCACCGGGGAGCTGTTTTTT. It yields the protein CASSSRRTGELFF. The chain joins TRBV7-2 to TRBJ2-2; D remains ambiguous. The V gene's germline CDR1 is SGHTA and CDR2 FQGNSA. V was cut by 4 bases and J by 4 bases, with 7 bases left in between. The CDR3 contains 13 residues.

The chain employs TRBV2 and TRBJ2-6; 7 bases are shared with TRBD2. Germline V gene data show CDR1 as SNHLY and CDR2 as FYNNEI. This CDR3 has 18 residues. The ends lost 3 bases at V and 0 bases at J; junction bases unmatched: 8. Written as DNA, the CDR3 is TGTGCCAGCAGTGAGGGAGGGCAGGGTGGCTCTGGGGCCAACGTCCTGACTTTC. The encoded protein is CASSEGGQGGSGANVLTF.

V gene TRBV29-1 combines with J gene TRBJ2-7, with D unresolved. The CDR3 loop spans 11 amino acids. In germline, CDR1 is SQVTM, CDR2 ANQGSEA. The ends were cut back, 3 bases at V and 3 bases at J, with 6 bases in the middle. The CDR3 here is CSVDDDYEQYF. CDR3 sequence (DNA): TGCAGCGTTGATGATGACTACGAGCAGTACTTC.

J is TRBJ2-7 and V is TRBV5-1; 11 positions agree with TRBD2. CDR3 length: 16 residues. CDR1 and CDR2 from the germline V gene are SGHRS and YFSETQ. The V segment lost 3 bases and the J segment 4 bases; nucleotides outside the gene matches: 9. The chain's CDR3 is CASSSKLTSGNYEQYF. DNA of the CDR3: TGCGCCAGCAGCTCTAAGCTGACTAGCGGGAATTACGAGCAGTACTTC.

This clone was detected only a few times. The rearrangement uses TRBV28 and TRBJ1-1; D is possibly TRBD1 (6 bases). Germline V lookup: CDR1 MDHEN, CDR2 SYDVKM. The CDR3 is 12 residues long. V was pared by 7 bases and J by 6 bases, with 12 bases between. CDR3 nucleotides: TGTGCCAGCAAAACAGGACAGCCTGAAGCTTTCTTT. It specifies CASKTGQPEAFF.